These T cell receptor beta chains were read from a single sample in a study of blood T cell repertoires in COVID-19. Sequenced by immunoSEQ multiplex PCR; TCRdb stores in-frame clones only, minus some. The table shows approximately 300,000 clones, with 65% to 90% occurring only once. Sequenced input: PBMCs or T cells enriched from blood (not recorded which). The receptors derive from a woman aged 18-29 years who had recovered from COVID-19. Both conserved end residues are part of each CDR3. D genes are given only for firm matches. Rows may omit the clone size; those that give it use once, few, many or a size class.

J gene	D gene	V gene	clone size	CDR3 length	CDR3 DNA	CDR3 protein
TRBJ2-2	.	TRBV6-5	.	14	TGTGCCAGCAGTCGCATAGTAGAAACCGGGGAGCTGTTTTTT	CASSRIVETGELFF
TRBJ1-2	.	TRBV3-1/TRBV3-2	.	14	TGTGCCAGCAGCCAAGACAGGGTCCTCTATGGCTACACCTTC	CASSQDRVLYGYTF
TRBJ1-2	.	TRBV4-2	once	15	TGTGCCAGCAGCCAAGATCTGGGGGGAACCTATGGCTACACCTTC	CASSQDLGGTYGYTF
TRBJ2-7	.	TRBV19	.	14	TGTGCCAGTAGTGAAGGGGAGGCTTCCTACGAGCAGTACTTC	CASSEGEASYEQYF
TRBJ1-1	.	TRBV19	.	14	TGTGCCACCAGTCTGTCCGTTATGAACACTGAAGCTTTCTTT	CATSLSVMNTEAFF
TRBJ1-4	TRBD1	TRBV3-1/TRBV3-2	.	15	TGTGCCAGCAGCCAAGAGGGGACAGGGATAGGAAAACTGTTTTTT	CASSQEGTGIGKLFF
TRBJ2-3	TRBD1	TRBV12-3/TRBV12-4	.	12	TGTGCCAGCACCCAGGGGGCGAATACGCAGTATTTT	CASTQGANTQYF
TRBJ2-3	TRBD2	TRBV9	.	16	TGTGCCAGCAGCGTAGAACCGGGAGGGGGCACAGATACGCAGTATTTT	CASSVEPGGGTDTQYF
TRBJ1-2	.	TRBV29-1	.	12	TGCAGCGCCGCCACGGGGGACTATGGCTACACCTTC	CSAATGDYGYTF
TRBJ2-2	TRBD2	TRBV19	.	16	TGTGCCAGTAGTATAACTAGCGGAGGGAACACCGGGGAGCTGTTTTTT	CASSITSGGNTGELFF
TRBJ2-1	.	TRBV19	.	14	TGTGCCAGTAGTATTAGGGGGTCCTACAATGAGCAGTTCTTC	CASSIRGSYNEQFF
TRBJ2-3	TRBD2	TRBV10-3	.	17	TGTGCCATCAGTCCAACCTATAGCGGGGGGGCCCTTGATACGCAGTATTTT	CAISPTYSGGALDTQYF
TRBJ1-5	TRBD1	TRBV2	.	15	TGTGCCAGCAGTGAAGAAAGCAGGGGGCACCAGCCCCAGCATTTT	CASSEESRGHQPQHF
TRBJ1-2	TRBD1	TRBV28	.	15	TGTGCCAGCAGTCCCGGACAGGGTGGGGTCTATGGCTACACCTTC	CASSPGQGGVYGYTF
TRBJ2-1	TRBD2	TRBV3-1/TRBV3-2	.	14	TGTGCCACCGTACCTAGCGGGAGAAGGGATGAGCAGTTCTTC	CATVPSGRRDEQFF
TRBJ1-2	TRBD1	TRBV20-1	.	11	TGCAGTGCCAGATACAGGGGAGGCTACACCTTC	CSARYRGGYTF
TRBJ2-1	TRBD1	TRBV7-9	.	15	TGTGCCAGCAGCTTAACCACTACAGGGGTTGATGAGCAGTTCTTC	CASSLTTTGVDEQFF
TRBJ1-5	.	TRBV4-1	.	17	TGCGCCAGCAGCCAATCTGCGGGGGGTAGCGGCAATCAGCCCCAGCATTTT	CASSQSAGGSGNQPQHF
TRBJ2-7	TRBD2	TRBV6-2/TRBV6-3	.	14	TGTGCCAGCAGTTGGGGGACTAGCGGCTACGAGCAGTACTTC	CASSWGTSGYEQYF
TRBJ1-5	.	TRBV14	.	13	TGTGCCAGCAGCCAAGATCATAATCAGCCCCAGCATTTT	CASSQDHNQPQHF
TRBJ2-2	TRBD1	TRBV19	once	17	TGTGCCAGTAGTCTAAAACAGGGGGCGCGGGGCACCGGGGAGCTGTTTTTT	CASSLKQGARGTGELFF
TRBJ2-2	.	TRBV10-1	.	14	TGCGCCAGCAAGTTGACTGCAAACACCGGGGAGCTGTTTTTT	CASKLTANTGELFF
TRBJ2-4	TRBD1	TRBV12-3/TRBV12-4	.	12	TGTGCCAGCAGTTCAGACAGGGGGCCTCGGGGTTTC	CASSSDRGPRGF
TRBJ2-7	TRBD1	TRBV28	.	13	TGTGCCGGGGGGGGGACAGGGTACTACGAGCAGTACTTC	CAGGGTGYYEQYF
TRBJ1-1	TRBD1	TRBV5-1	.	16	TGCGCCAGCAGCCCCGGACAGGGGAGAGGGGATACTGAAGCTTTCTTT	CASSPGQGRGDTEAFF
TRBJ1-2	.	TRBV24-1	.	12	TGTGCCACCAGGGGCGGAGGCGGTGGCTACACCTTC	CATRGGGGGYTF
TRBJ1-1	TRBD1	TRBV14	few	13	TGTGCCAGCAGCCGACAGGGAGATACTGAAGCTTTCTTT	CASSRQGDTEAFF
TRBJ2-7	TRBD1	TRBV5-1	.	14	TGCGCCAGCAGCTTGGGGACAGGGACGTACGAGCAGTACTTC	CASSLGTGTYEQYF
TRBJ1-2	TRBD1	TRBV7-8	.	15	TGTGCCAGCAGCTTATTTAGGTCAGGGGGAAATGGCTACACCTTC	CASSLFRSGGNGYTF
TRBJ1-3	.	TRBV4-2	.	16	TGTGCCAGCAGCCTCCAGAAGTTCAGCTCTGGAAACACCATATATTTT	CASSLQKFSSGNTIYF
TRBJ1-2	TRBD1	TRBV28	.	13	TGTGCCAGCAGTTTAGGACAGGAGCGAGGCTACACCTTC	CASSLGQERGYTF
TRBJ2-6	.	TRBV24-1	.	13	TGTGCCACCAGTTTAACTGGGGCCAACGTCCTGACTTTC	CATSLTGANVLTF
TRBJ1-2	TRBD1	TRBV9	.	12	TGTGCCAGCCTTAGACAGGGGGCAGGCTACACCTTC	CASLRQGAGYTF
TRBJ2-5	TRBD1	TRBV19	.	17	TGTGCCAGTAGTATATATATAGCGACAGGGGCTCAAGAGACCCAGTACTTC	CASSIYIATGAQETQYF
TRBJ2-2	.	TRBV4-1	.	15	TGCGCCAGCAGCCAAGAAGCCGGGGTCACCGGGGAGCTGTTTTTT	CASSQEAGVTGELFF
TRBJ1-3	TRBD1	TRBV28	.	14	TGTGCTGCAGCACAGGGGGCGCTTGGAAACACCATATATTTT	CAAAQGALGNTIYF
TRBJ2-2	TRBD1	TRBV28	.	16	TGTGCCAGCAACCCTTGGGGGACAGGACGACGCGGGGAGCTGTTTTTT	CASNPWGTGRRGELFF
TRBJ2-7	.	TRBV5-6	.	16	TGTGCCAGCAGCCAAATCCGGGTCCGGGGAGGAGTGGAGCAGTACTTC	CASSQIRVRGGVEQYF
TRBJ1-1	.	TRBV19	.	13	TGTGCCAGTAGTTTTGGAGACAGGTTTTTCGCTTTCTTT	CASSFGDRFFAFF
TRBJ1-1	.	TRBV19	.	14	TGTGCCAGTAGTATTGGGGCAGGGAACACTGAAGCTTTCTTT	CASSIGAGNTEAFF
TRBJ1-4	TRBD1	TRBV4-1	.	17	TGCGCCAGCAGCCAGGAAAGACAGGGGGCGGCTAATGAAAAACTGTTTTTT	CASSQERQGAANEKLFF
TRBJ1-1	.	TRBV12-3/TRBV12-4	.	13	TGTGCCAGCAGAAGGGACACGGGGACTGAAGCTTTCTTT	CASRRDTGTEAFF
TRBJ1-2	TRBD1	TRBV16	.	15	TGTGCCAGCAGCCAATCCCAGGGGGCGATATATGGCTACACCTTC	CASSQSQGAIYGYTF
TRBJ2-1	.	TRBV27	.	15	TGTGCCAGCCAAACCTCAGCGGATCCCTACAATGAGCAGTTCTTC	CASQTSADPYNEQFF
TRBJ2-3	.	TRBV24-1	.	14	TGTGCCACCAGTGATAGACTGGCGGTGGATACGCAGTATTTT	CATSDRLAVDTQYF
TRBJ1-2	.	TRBV5-1	.	16	TGCGCCAGCAGCTTTGATCCTATGGAACCAGCGGGAGGCTACACCTTC	CASSFDPMEPAGGYTF
TRBJ1-4	.	TRBV21-1	few	20	TGTGCCAGCAGCAAAGGTGGGGGGGGGCACAGAAGTGCAACTAATGAAAAACTGTTTTTT	CASSKGGGGHRSATNEKLFF
TRBJ2-2	TRBD1	TRBV4-2	few	17	TGTGCCAGCAGCCAACAACAGGGGGCTGGGGTCACCGGGGAGCTGTTTTTT	CASSQQQGAGVTGELFF
TRBJ1-5	.	TRBV30	.	15	TGTGCCTGGAAGAGGGGAGGGCGGAGCAATCAGCCCCAGCATTTT	CAWKRGGRSNQPQHF
TRBJ1-5	.	TRBV6-4	.	16	TGTGCCAGCATTGCAGGGGACACCAGCTATAATCAGCCCCAGCATTTT	CASIAGDTSYNQPQHF
TRBJ2-5	TRBD2	TRBV5-4	.	15	TGTGCCAGCTCAAAGAGAAGCGGGAGATACGAGACCCAGTACTTC	CASSKRSGRYETQYF
TRBJ2-2	TRBD2	TRBV5-1	.	15	TGCGCCAGCAGCTCCAGAGGCGGGGGAACCGGGGAGCTGTTTTTT	CASSSRGGGTGELFF
TRBJ2-3	TRBD2	TRBV10-3	.	16	TGTGCCATCAGTGAAGAGGGCCGGGAGGAGGGCGATACGCAGTATTTT	CAISEEGREEGDTQYF
TRBJ1-1	.	TRBV28	once	14	TGTGCCACCAGGGAGGGCAGACAGAACACTGAAGCTTTCTTT	CATREGRQNTEAFF
TRBJ2-5	.	TRBV5-1	.	13	TGCGCCAGCAGCTTAGAGTACCAAGAGACCCAGTACTTC	CASSLEYQETQYF